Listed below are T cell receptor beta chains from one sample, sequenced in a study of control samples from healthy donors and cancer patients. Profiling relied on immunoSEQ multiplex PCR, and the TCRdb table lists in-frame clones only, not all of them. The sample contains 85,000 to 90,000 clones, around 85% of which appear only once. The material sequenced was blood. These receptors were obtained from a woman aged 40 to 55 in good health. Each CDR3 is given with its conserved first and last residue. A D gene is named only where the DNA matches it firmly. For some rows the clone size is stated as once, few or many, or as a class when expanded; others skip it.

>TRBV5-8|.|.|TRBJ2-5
TGTGCCAGCAGCCCCCCATCGGGTTCGGGGTGGGAGACCCAGTACTTC
CASSPPSGSGWETQYF
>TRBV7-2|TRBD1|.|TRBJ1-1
TGTGCCAGCAGCTTACAGGGGGCCTCTGAAGCTTTCTTT
CASSLQGASEAFF
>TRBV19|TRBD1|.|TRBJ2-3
TGTGCCAGTTCGCCGACAGGGGATACGCAGTATTTT
CASSPTGDTQYF
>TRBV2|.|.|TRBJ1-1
TGTGCCACCAGGAGGTGGGACACTGAAGCTTTCTTT
CATRRWDTEAFF
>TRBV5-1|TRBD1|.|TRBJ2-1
TGCGCCAGCAGCAGAGGACAGGGCGGGGATGAGCAGTTCTTC
CASSRGQGGDEQFF
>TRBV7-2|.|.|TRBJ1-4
TGTGCCAGCAGCTCGGACCCGGCCCCCAATGAAAAACTGTTTTTT
CASSSDPAPNEKLFF
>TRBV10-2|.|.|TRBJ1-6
TGCGCCAGCAACGACCGGGACACCGGTAAAAGCTCCTATAATTCACCCCTCCACTTT
CASNDRDTGKSSYNSPLHF
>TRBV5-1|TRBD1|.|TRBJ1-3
TGCGCCAGCAGCCCACAGGGGGCTGGAAACACCATATATTTT
CASSPQGAGNTIYF
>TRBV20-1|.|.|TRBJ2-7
TGCAGTGCTAGTGGGCCTCAAATGCCGAATTCGTTTAGGTACGAGCAGTACTTC
CSASGPQMPNSFRYEQYF
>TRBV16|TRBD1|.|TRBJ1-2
TGTGCCAGCAGCCGCCGGGACAGGATAGCTAACTATGGCTACACCTTC
CASSRRDRIANYGYTF
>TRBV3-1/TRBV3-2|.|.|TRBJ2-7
TGTGCCAGCAGCCGCCGGGACTCATACTACGAGCAGTACTTC
CASSRRDSYYEQYF
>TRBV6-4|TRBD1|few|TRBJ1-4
TGTGCCAGCAGTGACGGACAGGGGGCAGAAAAACTGTTTTTT
CASSDGQGAEKLFF